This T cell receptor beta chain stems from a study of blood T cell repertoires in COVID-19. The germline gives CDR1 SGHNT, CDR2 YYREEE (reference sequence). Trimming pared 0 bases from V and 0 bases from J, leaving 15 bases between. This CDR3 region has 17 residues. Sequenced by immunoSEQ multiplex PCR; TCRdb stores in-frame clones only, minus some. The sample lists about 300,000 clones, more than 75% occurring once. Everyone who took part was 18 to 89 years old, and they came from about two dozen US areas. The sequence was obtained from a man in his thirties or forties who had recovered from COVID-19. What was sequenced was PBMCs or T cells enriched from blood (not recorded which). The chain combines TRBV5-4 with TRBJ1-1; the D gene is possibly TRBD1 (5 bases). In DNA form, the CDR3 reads TGTGCCAGCAGCTTGGAAAGGGGTTCAGTCATGAACACTGAAGCTTTCTTT. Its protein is CASSLERGSVMNTEAFF.